This T cell receptor (beta chain) was obtained from a study of blood T cell repertoires in COVID-19. Study-level background: Italy, Spain and the United States were the sources of the convalescent and acute COVID-19 samples. PBMCs, B-cell-depleted T cells, or T cells were the source of the cDNA or gDNA that made up the material.

The ends were cut back, 3 bases at V and 5 bases at J, with 11 bases in the middle. The CDR3 consists of 14 residues. The germline gives CDR1 DFQATT, CDR2 SNEGSKA (reference sequence). This clone was seen a few times. Authors' data handling: Nucleated cell counts were estimated from reference gene primer amplification. TCRdb's copy holds only in-frame clones and misses some; the assay was immunoSEQ multiplex PCR. From that table come the V and J calls and clone size; the DNA was used to work out D and trimming. The sample consists of under 60,000 clones, around 83% of them appearing once. Sequencing used peripheral blood. This chain uses TRBV20-1 with TRBJ1-6; TRBD1 might be the D (5 bases). The receptor's source is a human donor in a cohort sampled during active COVID-19. The CDR3 DNA is TGCAGTGCTAGTGGGGCGGGACATAATTCACCCCTCCACTTT. Translated: CSASGAGHNSPLHF.